This record covers a single TCR beta chain. TCRdb's table, derived via immunoSEQ multiplex PCR, lists solely in-frame clones and lacks some. The sample lists 250,000 to 300,000 clones; roughly 89% were seen once. The sample originates from a study of blood T cell repertoires in COVID-19. This CDR3 has 15 amino acids. The V segment lost 3 bases and the J segment 5 bases; nucleotides outside the gene matches: 9. The germline gives CDR1 SGHVS, CDR2 FQNEAQ. Input material: peripheral blood. The source is a man aged 50-60 years with acute or convalescent COVID-19. The V call is TRBV7-8, the J call TRBJ1-2; 7 bases are a match to TRBD1. The CDR3: CASSFGTAARYGYTF. Written as DNA, the CDR3 is TGTGCCAGCAGCTTCGGGACAGCCGCTCGGTATGGCTACACCTTC.